This TCR beta chain was retrieved from a study of CD8+CD57+ T cells in acquired aplastic anemia. Patients who underwent sequencing had shown CD8+CD57+ cell expansion by flow cytometry. TCR beta VDJ and CDR3 profiles were obtained from a genomic DNA template. TCRdb re-analysed the reads in MiXCR, keeping a single row per CDR3 protein. The sample has 190,000 or so distinct CDR3 sequences, 48% seen once. There are many counts of this clonotype. The germline CDR1 and CDR2 sequences are ENHRY and SYGVKD. Trimming took 4 bases from V and 3 from J, leaving 10 bases between them. The CDR3 spans 13 residues. Sequencing used sorted CD4+, CD8+, or CD8+CD57+ T cells (not recorded which) from PBMCs. The J gene is TRBJ2-7, the V gene TRBV10-3, with a weak D call TRBD2 (6 bases). The receptor's source is a human donor with aplastic anemia. In DNA, the CDR3 is TGTGCCATCAGTGGGACTACCCTCTACGAGCAGTACTTC. The encoded protein is CAISGTTLYEQYF.